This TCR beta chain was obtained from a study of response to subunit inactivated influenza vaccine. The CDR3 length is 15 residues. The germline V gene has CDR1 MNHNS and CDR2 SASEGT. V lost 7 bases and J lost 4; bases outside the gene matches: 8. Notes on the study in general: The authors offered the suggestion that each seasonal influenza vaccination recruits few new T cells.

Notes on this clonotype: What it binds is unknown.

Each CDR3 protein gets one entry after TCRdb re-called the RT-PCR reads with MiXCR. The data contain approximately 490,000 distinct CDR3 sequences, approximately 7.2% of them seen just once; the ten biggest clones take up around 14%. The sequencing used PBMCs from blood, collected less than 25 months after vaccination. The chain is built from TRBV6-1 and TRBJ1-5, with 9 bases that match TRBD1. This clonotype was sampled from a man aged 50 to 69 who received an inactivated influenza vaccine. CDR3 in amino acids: CASKSGTGSNQPQHF. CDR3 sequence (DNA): TGTGCCAGCAAAAGCGGGACAGGGTCAAATCAGCCCCAGCATTTT.